This T cell receptor (beta chain) came from a study of T-cell memory formation after mild COVID-19. General study results and limits: Whether second-wave clones peaking at day 37 were SARS-CoV-2 specific went unconfirmed.

Notes on this clonotype: Its matching antigen is unknown.

One entry per CDR3 protein, called by TCRdb with MiXCR from the 5' RACE reads. This sample yields about half a million distinct CDR3 sequences, of which roughly 20% are seen a single time; 9% to 15% belongs to the top ten. Source material: PBMCs or a T cell subset sorted from them (not recorded which). The sequence came from an adult woman who had mild COVID-19 (a few samples of this study predate the infection). Cell type and time point are not known.

CDR3 nucleotide sequence: TGTGCCAGCAGCCGGGACAGGGAAATGAAGACCCAGTACTTC. Protein: CASSRDREMKTQYF. The chain uses TRBV5-6 and TRBJ2-5; the match to TRBD1 covers 9 bases. This CDR3 is 14 amino acids long. Germline-derived CDR1 and CDR2 are SGHDT and YYEEEE. V lost 4 bases to trimming and J lost 6 bases; unmatched junction nucleotides: 7.